This TCR beta chain was profiled in a study of blood T cell repertoires in COVID-19. In the study overall: Sites across the United States, Italy and Spain contributed samples from acute and convalescent COVID-19. Sample material is recorded as cDNA or gDNA derived from T cells, B-cell-depleted T cells, or PBMCs.

In the authors' methods: By means of reference gene primer amplification, nucleated cell counts were estimated. Method: immunoSEQ multiplex PCR; TCRdb's copy keeps in-frame clones and lacks some. That table supplies the V and J calls and clone size; D and trimming were determined from the DNA. The sample records about 170,000 clones, around 72% being singletons. This CDR3 spans 16 amino acids. The junction had 7 bases not matched to a gene; V was cut back by 5 bases and J by 2 bases. The germline gives CDR1 SEHNR, CDR2 FQNEAQ (reference sequence). The receptor's source is a woman over 75 with acute or convalescent COVID-19. The chain links TRBV7-9 to TRBJ2-3, with TRBD2 identical over 10 bases. Material: peripheral blood. CDR3 protein: CASSRVAGGPTDTQYF. The CDR3 DNA sequence: TGTGCCAGCAGCCGAGTAGCGGGAGGACCCACAGATACGCAGTATTTT.